The 21 T cell receptor beta chains below were found in one sample sequenced in a study of cytomegalovirus exposure and HLA in healthy donors. PCR primers comprised 60 Vbeta and 13 Jbeta primers. Profiled with immunoSEQ multiplex PCR; TCRdb holds only in-frame clones, not every one. The data show 100,000 to 150,000 clones, 70% to 85% seen once. The sequenced sample was PBMCs. These receptors were collected from a boy between 5 and 17 years old in good health and CMV-seronegative.

This clone was found a few times. V usage is TRBV9 and J usage is TRBJ2-2; D gene ambiguous. Looked up from germline, CDR1 is SGDLS and CDR2 is YYNGEE. The CDR3 covers 14 residues. V was trimmed by 3 bases and J by 5 bases, leaving 11 bases between them. The CDR3 region is CASSAEAGTGELFF. The DNA for the CDR3 is TGTGCCAGCAGCGCAGAAGCAGGAACCGGGGAGCTGTTTTTT.

The CDR3 nucleotides are TGTGCCAGTGGGACTAGCGGGAGGTCGGCCCAGTACTTC. Its protein is CASGTSGRSAQYF. V and J are TRBV19 and TRBJ2-5, with 15 bases identical to TRBD2. Germline CDR1 and CDR2: LNHDA and SQIVND (reference sequence). Trimming took 8 bases from V and 9 from J; bases not matched to a gene: 4. The CDR3 is 13 residues long.

The chain couples TRBV4-1 to TRBJ2-1; D is possibly TRBD2 (7 bases). This CDR3 comprises 12 residues. V was trimmed by 9 bases and J by 11 bases, leaving 17 bases between them. CDR1 is MGHRA, CDR2 YSYEKL, per germline. The CDR3 coding sequence is TGCGCCAGTGGGGGGGGCGGGATACAGCAGTTCTTC. Its protein is CASGGGGIQQFF.

CDR3 loop: CASSLRLAPNEQFF. The DNA of the CDR3 is TGTGCCAGCAGTTTACGACTAGCCCCCAATGAGCAGTTCTTC. V usage is TRBV27 and J usage is TRBJ2-1, with 7 bases fitting TRBD2. V lost 2 bases to trimming and J lost 6 bases; unmatched junction nucleotides: 4. This CDR3 spans 14 amino acids. In germline, CDR1 is MNHEY, CDR2 SMNVEV (reference sequence).

This clone was found once. The chain has TRBV6-1 and TRBJ1-2; weak D call: TRBD1 (5 bases). V lost 2 bases and J 1 base, leaving 8 bases between the germline ends. CDR1 is MNHNS, CDR2 SASEGT, per germline. CDR3 length: 14 residues. The CDR3 DNA follows: TGTGCCAGCAGTGAACTGACAGTTAACTATGGCTACACCTTC. It encodes CASSELTVNYGYTF.

The V and J genes are TRBV2 and TRBJ2-3; tentative D call: TRBD1 (6 bases). CDR3 length equals 15 residues. The V and J ends lost 6 bases and 4 bases respectively, with 17 bases between them. The germline V gene has CDR1 SNHLY and CDR2 FYNNEI. For the CDR3, the DNA is TGTGCCAGCAGCATCCGGGACATGCGGGCAGATACGCAGTATTTT. It specifies CASSIRDMRADTQYF.

This chain connects TRBV9 to TRBJ2-2; 9 positions agree with TRBD2. CDR3 length: 16 residues. Germline V gene sequence: CDR1 SGDLS, CDR2 YYNGEE. Germline trimming cut 1 base from V and 2 bases from J; bases unmatched to any gene: 3. CDR3 sequence reads: CASSVPTSGNTGELFF. CDR3 bases: TGTGCCAGCAGCGTACCGACTAGCGGCAACACCGGGGAGCTGTTTTTT.

The table lists this clone with a few counts. The chain carries TRBV15 and TRBJ2-7, with a possible D match to TRBD1 (6 bases). This CDR3 spans 14 amino acids. With 5 bases removed from V and 2 bases from J, the gap between germline ends came to 13 bases. Germline CDR1 and CDR2: LNHNV and YYDKDF (reference sequence). The CDR3 is CATSRKTGPYEQYF. The CDR3 DNA sequence: TGTGCCACCAGCCGGAAGACAGGCCCCTACGAGCAGTACTTC. Filled out from reference TRBV15 and TRBJ2-7, the complete variable domain reads DAMVIQNPRYQVTQFGKPVTLSCSQTLNHNVMYWYQQKSSQAPKLLFHYYDKDFNNEADTPDNFQSRRPNTSFCFLDIRSPGLGDTAMYLCATSRKTGPYEQYFGPGTRLTVT.

The gene calls are TRBV25-1 and TRBJ1-1; 8 nucleotides match TRBD1. Germline V lookup: CDR1 MGHDK, CDR2 SYGVNS. V shed 3 bases and J 1 base; nucleotides not matched to a gene: 10. The CDR3 has 17 amino acids. CDR3 region: CASSDPGQGEANTEAFF. The DNA for the CDR3 is TGTGCCAGCAGTGACCCCGGACAGGGAGAAGCGAACACTGAAGCTTTCTTT.

The table lists this clone with a count of one. The DNA of the CDR3 is TGTGCCAGCAAACCGGCCGGGACAGGCGACGGCTACACCTTC. It translates to CASKPAGTGDGYTF. This sequence joins TRBV6-5 and TRBJ1-2; 8 bases map to TRBD1. V was clipped by 7 bases and J by 8 bases; unmatched bases: 12. There are 14 residues in the CDR3. Germline V CDR1 and CDR2: MNHEY, SVGAGI.

The chain has TRBV19 and TRBJ1-5, with TRBD1 identical over 9 bases. The CDR3 covers 13 residues. The germline V gene has CDR1 LNHDA and CDR2 SQIVND (reference sequence). After removal of 7 bases from V and 6 bases from J, the junction contained 4 bases not matched to a gene. The CDR3 DNA reads as TGTGCCAGTACCGGGACAGGGCGTCAGCCCCAGCATTTT. Protein product: CASTGTGRQPQHF.

The chain recombines TRBV6-1 with TRBJ1-1, with 9 bases matching TRBD1. Germline-derived CDR1 and CDR2 are MNHNS and SASEGT. V was pared by 8 bases and J by 2 bases, with 3 bases of the junction left unmatched. This CDR3 is 13 amino acids long. The CDR3 DNA reads as TGTGCCAGCGGTACAGGGGGCAACACTGAAGCTTTCTTT. It is translated as CASGTGGNTEAFF.

The gene calls are TRBV10-3 and TRBJ2-6, with TRBD1 matching 7 bases. This CDR3 is 17 amino acids long. The V and J ends lost 4 bases and 2 bases, in that order; junction bases with no gene match: 8. Per the germline V gene, CDR1 is ENHRY and CDR2 is SYGVKD. CDR3 sequence: CAISAIGGVPGANVLTF. The CDR3 DNA reads TGTGCCATCAGTGCTATAGGGGGCGTTCCTGGGGCCAACGTCCTGACTTTC.

V is TRBV7-2 and J is TRBJ2-5, with 7 bases fitting TRBD1. The V and J ends lost 5 bases and 2 bases, in that order; junction bases with no gene match: 2. The CDR3 totals 13 residues. The germline gives CDR1 SGHTA, CDR2 FQGNSA. CDR3 sequence reads: CASSRTGQETQYF. The CDR3 DNA follows: TGTGCCAGCAGCCGGACAGGTCAAGAGACCCAGTACTTC.

The V call is TRBV19, the J call TRBJ1-5; perhaps TRBD1 as D (5 bases). The length of the CDR3 is 13 residues. Germline loops: CDR1 LNHDA, CDR2 SQIVND (reference sequence). V lost 7 bases to trimming and J lost 7 bases, with 14 bases between them. CDR3 in DNA: TGTGCCAGTACCCAACAGGTTTACCAGCCCCAGCATTTT. Protein product: CASTQQVYQPQHF.

The rearrangement joins TRBV5-6 to TRBJ1-4; possible D gene TRBD1, 5 bases. The germline V and J ends were trimmed by 3 bases and 4 bases, with 16 bases remaining between them. Germline lookup yields CDR1 SGHDT and CDR2 YYEEEE. The CDR3 runs to 16 residues. The CDR3 DNA sequence: TGTGCCAGCAGCTCCCCCGGGACTGACTATAATGAAAAACTGTTTTTT. Protein sequence: CASSSPGTDYNEKLFF. Full variable domain (rest looked up from reference TRBV5-6 and TRBJ1-4): DAGVTQSPTHLIKTRGQQVTLRCSPKSGHDTVSWYQQALGQGPQFIFQYYEEEERQRGNFPDRFSGHQFPNYSSELNVNALLLGDSALYLCASSSPGTDYNEKLFFGSGTQLSVL.

This sequence joins TRBV4-3 and TRBJ1-4, with D possibly being TRBD1 (5 bases). The CDR3 runs 16 residues. CDR1 and CDR2 (germline): LGHNA, YSLEER. V was trimmed by 3 bases and J by 4 bases, leaving 15 bases between them. CDR3 sequence: CASSQIIRGGNEKLFF. The CDR3 DNA reads as TGCGCCAGCAGCCAGATCATACGCGGGGGTAATGAAAAACTGTTTTTT.

J is TRBJ2-3 and V is TRBV5-1, with TRBD2 identical over 11 bases. Per germline, CDR1 SGHRS and CDR2 YFSETQ. Trimming cost V 4 bases and J 3 bases; bases outside gene matches: 4. CDR3 length: 15 amino acids. Here the CDR3 DNA reads TGCGCCAGCAGCCCCTGGACTAGCGGGACAGATACGCAGTATTTT. Translating it yields CASSPWTSGTDTQYF.

This sequence joins TRBV7-9 and TRBJ1-4, with 8 bases lining up with TRBD1. Germline CDR1 and CDR2: SEHNR and FQNEAQ (reference sequence). CDR3 size: 14 residues. V dropped 4 bases and J dropped 5; count of bases not matched to a gene: 3. The CDR3, as DNA: TGTGCCAGCAGCTCCGGGACAGGAAATGAAAAACTGTTTTTT. This sequence encodes CASSSGTGNEKLFF.

The V call is TRBV4-1, the J call TRBJ2-7; 7 bases match TRBD1. After removal of 1 base from V and 2 bases from J, the junction contained 2 bases not matched to a gene. The germline V gene has CDR1 MGHRA and CDR2 YSYEKL. The CDR3 has 14 amino acids. This CDR3 is CASSQGDSAYEQYF. CDR3 DNA sequence: TGCGCCAGCAGCCAAGGGGACAGCGCCTACGAGCAGTACTTC.

The rearrangement links TRBV5-1 to TRBJ2-5; 8 bases fit TRBD1. The J call may not be correct, given that the DNA end is closer to TRBJ2-7. Germline V gene lookup returns CDR1 SGHRS and CDR2 YFSETQ. CDR3 size: 17 residues. The CDR3 region is CASSPGQGRSQFYEQYF. The DNA of the CDR3 is TGCGCCAGCAGCCCCGGACAGGGAAGAAGTCAATTCTACGAGCAGTACTTC.